This T cell receptor (beta chain) was obtained from a study of CD8 T cells in ankylosing spondylitis. General study findings and limits: One TCR beta motif, made up of 7 or 8 highly homologous variants, appeared characteristic of ankylosing spondylitis blood.

This clonotype appeared many times. Its antigen is still unknown. TCRdb re-derived calls from the 5' RACE reads in MiXCR, one entry per CDR3 protein. The sample lists under 300,000 distinct CDR3 sequences; roughly a tenth were seen once. Per germline, CDR1 KGHDR and CDR2 SFDVKD. The CDR3 loop spans 14 amino acids. V shed 4 bases and J shed 6 bases, with 13 bases lying between them. This TCR came from a male donor with ankylosing spondylitis or in good health (not recorded which). This chain links TRBV24-1 with TRBJ2-3; possible D gene TRBD1, 6 bases. The sequenced sample was blood, either unsorted or a sorted T cell fraction (not recorded which). The CDR3 is CATSDATGSDTQYF. CDR3 DNA: TGTGCCACCAGTGACGCTACAGGGTCCGATACGCAGTATTTT.